This is a list of T cell receptor beta chains from one sample in a study of identical twins. MiXCR was run by TCRdb on the 5' RACE reads, yielding one entry per CDR3 protein. The repertoire consists of about 890,000 distinct CDR3 sequences, with around 12% occurring once and the leading ten covering roughly 1.5%. The sample was also linked to a second study, of yellow fever vaccine responses in identical twins.

The specimen was PBMCs. The receptors here all came from a young woman in good health. Each CDR3 is given without its conserved first and last residue. Each record gives: clone size, V gene, J gene, CDR3 length, CDR3 protein. Some rows mark clone size as missing; the rest say once, few, many or name a class of expanded clone.

few	TRBV5-1	TRBJ1-3	14	ASSLDSHSSGNTIY
few	TRBV28	TRBJ1-2	13	ASTLQGTRNYGYT
NA	TRBV18	TRBJ1-5	15	ASSPSFGQNSNQPQH
few	TRBV10-3	TRBJ1-5	15	AISEGQGWGGNQPQH
many	TRBV29-1	TRBJ2-1	13	SADRDNSSYNEQF
many	TRBV12-3/TRBV12-4	TRBJ2-7	11	ASSLAGNYEQY
NA	TRBV27	TRBJ2-4	12	ASSSQIAKNIQY
NA	TRBV5-1	TRBJ1-1	11	ASKDPSYTEAF
NA	TRBV5-1	TRBJ2-5	17	ASSLYVPGFIYSQETQY
NA	TRBV19	TRBJ1-5	15	ASSPTGRQLGNQPQH
many	TRBV4-1	TRBJ1-2	13	ASSQGAGFNYGYT
NA	TRBV4-1	TRBJ2-7	16	ASSPYHLPGTAHYEQY
many	TRBV5-1	TRBJ1-2	11	ASSYRDNYGYT
many	TRBV7-8	TRBJ2-5	12	ASSLGGQQETQY
few	TRBV18	TRBJ2-1	11	ASSPPGRGEQF
NA	TRBV7-8	TRBJ2-3	14	ASSLPPSGVTDTQY
NA	TRBV18	TRBJ2-3	13	ASSPRAGATDTQY
few	TRBV20-1	TRBJ2-1	13	SARDRRSAYNEQF
NA	TRBV29-1	TRBJ1-2	9	SVWGGEGYT
NA	TRBV20-1	TRBJ2-3	9	SADDTDTQY
few	TRBV15	TRBJ1-5	13	ATSRPLTENQPQH
NA	TRBV5-1	TRBJ2-1	13	ASSLWSGRDNEQF
NA	TRBV29-1	TRBJ2-1	12	SAPGRTPTHEQF
many	TRBV7-2	TRBJ2-1	13	ASSLGRTSFSEQF
NA	TRBV6-2/TRBV6-3	TRBJ2-2	12	ASSYMSGAGELF
NA	TRBV20-1	TRBJ1-4	12	SASVPGANEKLF
NA	TRBV11-2	TRBJ2-1	17	ASSLVGTGVIGRGNEQF
few	TRBV3-1	TRBJ2-2	11	ASSQTGVVELF
NA	TRBV20-1	TRBJ2-2	14	SATTGGPLNTGELF
few	TRBV6-1	TRBJ1-3	16	ASSRSLTHLSSGNTIY
few	TRBV29-1	TRBJ2-1	10	SVLSRGDEQF
NA	TRBV7-9	TRBJ2-1	12	ASSLATSANEQF
few	TRBV10-3	TRBJ1-1	11	ATREGSSTEAF
NA	TRBV7-4	TRBJ2-5	16	AFCFGSGLAGGTETQY
NA	TRBV24-1	TRBJ2-1	12	ATIGQGNYNEQF
few	TRBV5-5	TRBJ1-6	13	ASSWRDRGDSPLH
few	TRBV20-1	TRBJ2-1	13	SARDPAGGGNEQF
NA	TRBV4-1	TRBJ2-7	13	ASSQGGQISYEQY
NA	TRBV6-2/TRBV6-3	TRBJ2-6	21	ASSWRRTITGYPYSSGANVLT
few	TRBV29-1	TRBJ2-1	11	STIAGGYNEQF
many	TRBV7-9	TRBJ2-7	11	ASSGYGWDEQY
many	TRBV28	TRBJ1-2	11	ASSPTINYGYT
many	TRBV11-2	TRBJ2-5	13	ASSLDRGAQETQY
NA	TRBV2	TRBJ2-1	14	ASSEEKLAGPNEQF